This T cell receptor (beta chain) is from a study of blood T cells in healthy people across ages. Combining a sample-barcoded 5' primer with a J-beta primer mix, a second PCR ran for 7 to 11 cycles. A 12-random-nucleotide template-switch adaptor tagged each cDNA molecule. TCRdb processed the 5' RACE reads anew with MiXCR; each CDR3 protein has one entry. The repertoire holds 1.5 million to 2 million distinct CDR3 sequences, around 50% seen once, with approximately 2.1% in the top ten. In germline, CDR1 is SGHRS, CDR2 YFSETQ. The CDR3 runs 17 residues. Sequences were obtained from blood. The sequence came from a woman aged 40 to 50 in good health. This sequence joins TRBV5-1 and TRBJ2-7; TRBD2 matches 13 bases. The J call is uncertain, as TRBJ2-5 better fits the DNA end. The CDR3 DNA reads as TGCGCCAGCAGCCCCGGACTAGCGGGGGCGAGAGGAGAGACCCAGTACTTC. Amino acids: CASSPGLAGARGETQYF.